Reported below is one T cell receptor (beta chain). Clones were sequenced by immunoSEQ multiplex PCR, and TCRdb holds only the in-frame ones, with some missing. Here the sample spans about 75,000 clones, around 97% being singletons. These data come from a study of technical replicates of blood from a few donors. The CDR3 contains 14 residues. With 8 bases clipped from V and 8 bases from J, the junction kept 11 bases outside the gene matches. Germline-derived CDR1 and CDR2 are MNHEY and SVGAGI. The rearrangement joins TRBV6-5 to TRBJ1-4; 7 nucleotides line up with TRBD1. This TCR derives from a human donor in good health. Sequencing was done on a sample of T cells isolated from PBMCs. The CDR3 DNA follows: TGTGCCAGCTCAAGAGACAGGGAAAGGGAAAAACTGTTTTTT. Translated, it gives CASSRDREREKLFF.